This T cell receptor beta chain was recorded in a study of blood T cell repertoires in COVID-19. Germline V lookup: CDR1 SGHRS, CDR2 YFSETQ. The ends were cut back, 3 bases at V and 8 bases at J, with 12 bases in the middle. The length of the CDR3 is 13 residues. This table comes from immunoSEQ multiplex PCR, and its TCRdb copy is limited to in-frame clones, with some not included. The sample holds about 160,000 clones; 75% to 90% are singletons and the top ten take approximately 3.6%. This clone has more than one count but fewer than ten. Enrollees, about 18 to 89 years old, lived in some 24 US areas.

The chain joins TRBV5-1 to TRBJ2-1, with D possibly TRBD2 on 5 matching bases. Sequenced material: PBMCs or T cells enriched from blood (not recorded which). This receptor was taken from a woman aged 55-70 years who had recovered from COVID-19. CDR3 protein: CASSWALGDEQFF. The CDR3 DNA reads as TGCGCCAGCAGCTGGGCCCTCGGGGATGAGCAGTTCTTC.